This record covers a single TCR beta chain. Original analysis: Reference gene primer amplification in the assay estimated nucleated cell counts. The protocol was immunoSEQ multiplex PCR, while the TCRdb copy is restricted to in-frame clones and leaves out a portion. The V and J calls and clone size were taken over from that table, and D and trimming were inferred from the DNA. The data contain 200,000 to 300,000 clones, roughly 88% of them singletons. This entry comes from a study of blood T cell repertoires in COVID-19. Whole-study context: Donors in the United States, Italy and Spain gave samples during acute or convalescent COVID-19.

CDR3 length: 15 amino acids. CDR1 LGHNA and CDR2 YNFKEQ come from the germline V gene. After removal of 3 bases from V and 0 bases from J, the junction contained 3 bases not matched to a gene. The study assigned cohorts using participant-reported clinical history. Exposed volunteers were people who met a COVID-19 case within 2 weeks before study entry. The sequence came from a woman in her forties who had been exposed to COVID-19. The sequenced sample was PBMCs or T cells enriched from blood (not recorded which). The rearrangement uses TRBV4-2 and TRBJ1-2; TRBD1 matches 8 bases. The CDR3 DNA sequence: TGTGCCAGCAGCCACGGGACAGGAACTAACTATGGCTACACCTTC. Its protein is CASSHGTGTNYGYTF.